One and the same sample provided the 29 T cell receptor beta chains below, sequenced in a study of cytomegalovirus exposure and HLA in healthy donors. The PCR had 60 Vbeta and 13 Jbeta primers. Using immunoSEQ multiplex PCR, the repertoire was profiled, and TCRdb retains in-frame clones only, with some absent. This repertoire shows about 190,000 clones, 80% to 90% found once; its top ten account for about 1.2%. Source material: PBMCs. The receptors shown here come from a man aged 25-40 years in good health and CMV-seronegative.

The chain carries TRBV14 and TRBJ1-3, with D unclear. Germline assignment: CDR1 SGHDN and CDR2 FVKESK. V lost 1 base and J 2 bases, leaving 9 bases between the germline ends. CDR3 length: 15 residues. The CDR3 coding sequence is TGTGCCAGCAGCCAAGTCACTACCACTGGAAACACCATATATTTT. This encodes CASSQVTTTGNTIYF.

This chain connects TRBV30 to TRBJ1-2; tentative D call: TRBD1 (5 bases). The CDR3 totals 13 residues. CDR1 and CDR2 (germline): GTSNPN, SVGIG (reference sequence). V was pared by 2 bases and J by 8 bases, with 15 bases between. The CDR3 sequence: CAWSHGGMKGYTF. Written as DNA, the CDR3 is TGTGCCTGGAGTCACGGGGGGATGAAAGGCTACACCTTC. The full variable domain, in which reference TRBV30 and TRBJ1-2 provide the parts outside the CDR3, is SQTIHQWPATLVQPVGSPLSLECTVEGTSNPNLYWYRQAAGRGLQLLFYSVGIGQISSEVPQNLSASRPQDRQFILSSKKLLLSDSGFYLCAWSHGGMKGYTFGSGTRLTVV.

The genes are TRBV7-8 and TRBJ1-6; no firm D call. Trimming cost V 6 bases and J 0 bases, with 18 bases left between them. Looked up from germline, CDR1 is SGHVS and CDR2 is FQNEAQ. This CDR3 spans 18 amino acids. CDR3 in DNA: TGTGCCAGCAGTCCCCTCGGGTTCGGCAGCTCCTATAATTCACCCCTCCACTTT. Protein: CASSPLGFGSSYNSPLHF.

The chain is built from TRBV28 and TRBJ1-4; 8 bases align to TRBD1. The germline V gene has CDR1 MDHEN and CDR2 SYDVKM. The ends lost 4 bases at V and 8 bases at J; junction bases unmatched: 9. The length of the CDR3 is 15 residues. The CDR3: CASSSGGDAREKLFF. As DNA, the CDR3 is TGTGCCAGCAGTTCAGGGGGCGATGCAAGAGAAAAACTGTTTTTT.

This clone was seen only once. The chain recombines TRBV28 with TRBJ1-2; 8 bases align to TRBD1. Trimming took 5 bases from V and 7 from J; bases not matched to a gene: 12. The CDR3 is made up of 15 amino acids. Germline CDR1 is MDHEN and CDR2 is SYDVKM. This chain's CDR3 is CASSPYRGTGRGYTF. CDR3 DNA sequence: TGTGCCAGCAGTCCTTACCGGGGGACAGGACGTGGCTACACCTTC.

The gene calls are TRBV6-1 and TRBJ1-5; 7 bases agree with TRBD1. V trimming: 0 bases; J trimming: 4 bases; junction bases outside the gene matches: 3. The CDR3 is made up of 15 amino acids. Germline CDR1 MNHNS, CDR2 SASEGT. The CDR3 nucleotides are TGTGCCAGCAGTGAAGCGGGGACAGTTAATCAGCCCCAGCATTTT. Its protein product is CASSEAGTVNQPQHF.

This chain joins TRBV27 and TRBJ1-1; 7 nucleotides match TRBD1. Germline V gene data show CDR1 as MNHEY and CDR2 as SMNVEV (reference sequence). The CDR3 length is 13 residues. The ends lost 6 bases at V and 3 bases at J; junction bases unmatched: 4. The CDR3 here is CASRPDRDTEAFF. For the CDR3, the DNA is TGTGCCAGCAGGCCCGACAGGGACACTGAAGCTTTCTTT.

A remark on this clone: Other DNA sequences within the sample encode an identical CDR3. The genes are TRBV19 and TRBJ2-7, with D uncertain. Trimming took 3 bases from V and 5 from J, leaving 5 bases between them. Looked up from germline, CDR1 is LNHDA and CDR2 is SQIVND (reference sequence). There are 11 residues in the CDR3. The CDR3 protein is CASSMGHEQYF. DNA for the CDR3: TGTGCCAGTAGTATGGGCCACGAGCAGTACTTC.

This clone occurred a few times. The rearrangement uses TRBV6-4 and TRBJ2-3, with 9 nucleotides matching TRBD1. Germline assignment: CDR1 MRHNA and CDR2 SNTAGT. V was pared by 4 bases and J by 3 bases, with 8 bases of the junction left unmatched. This CDR3 is built from 16 residues. CDR3 region: CASSVEATGGTDTQYF. Here the CDR3 DNA reads TGTGCCAGCAGTGTAGAGGCGACAGGGGGTACAGATACGCAGTATTTT.

The J gene is TRBJ2-5, the V gene TRBV5-5; D is possibly TRBD1 (6 bases). The germline gives CDR1 SGHKS, CDR2 YYEKEE (reference sequence). The CDR3 spans 14 residues. Trimming took off 1 base at V and 4 bases at J, with 11 bases between the two ends. The DNA of the CDR3 is TGTGCCAGCAGCTTGCAGGGGCGCGGAGAGACCCAGTACTTC. It codes for CASSLQGRGETQYF.

The chain recombines TRBV27 with TRBJ2-7; 7 nucleotides line up with TRBD1. Germline V gene data show CDR1 as MNHEY and CDR2 as SMNVEV (reference sequence). Trimming removed 5 bases from V and 5 bases from J; junction bases left unmatched: 6. The CDR3 runs to 13 residues. CDR3 loop: CASSLSTGNEQYF. The CDR3 nucleotides read TGTGCCAGCAGTCTCTCGACAGGGAACGAGCAGTACTTC.

Points on this clone: An end of the junction differs from the germline gene, which may be a read error. The chain links TRBV6-1 to TRBJ2-4, with TRBD2 matching 8 bases. Germline V lookup: CDR1 MNHNS, CDR2 SASEGT. The CDR3 covers 18 residues. CDR3 sequence (DNA): TGTGCCAGCAGTGAATCTTCGGGGGGGCGATTAGGCAAAAACAGTCAGTACTTC. Its protein is CASSESSGGRLGKNSQYF.

The J gene is TRBJ1-2, the V gene TRBV6-6; 9 bases are shared with TRBD1. The CDR3 spans 14 residues. Germline CDR1 and CDR2: MNHNY and SVGAGI (reference sequence). The J segment lost 7 bases and the V segment lost 4 bases, leaving 7 bases of the junction unmatched. As DNA, the CDR3 is TGTGCCAGCAGTTTTACAGGGGGCGAGTCTGGCTACACCTTC. This translates into CASSFTGGESGYTF.

This chain uses TRBV18 with TRBJ1-1, with 7 bases fitting TRBD1. Unmatched junction bases numbered 16, after V lost 4 bases and J lost 11 bases. Germline V gene sequence: CDR1 KGHSH, CDR2 LQKENI. The CDR3 runs to 15 residues. CDR3 sequence reads: CASSRTGQDIGAAFF. CDR3 nucleotide sequence: TGTGCCAGCTCACGAACAGGACAGGATATAGGCGCGGCTTTCTTT. Full variable domain (rest looked up from reference TRBV18 and TRBJ1-1): NAGVMQNPRHLVRRRGQEARLRCSPMKGHSHVYWYRQLPEEGLKFMVYLQKENIIDESGMPKERFSAEFPKEGPSILRIQQVVRGDSAAYFCASSRTGQDIGAAFFGQGTRLTVV.

The chain has TRBV2 and TRBJ1-2; D remains unclear. With 8 bases removed from V and 2 bases from J, the gap between germline ends came to 6 bases. The length of the CDR3 is 11 residues. The germline CDR1 and CDR2 sequences are SNHLY and FYNNEI. For the CDR3, the DNA is TGTGCCAGCTTACAGAACTATGGCTACACCTTC. It specifies CASLQNYGYTF. Full variable domain (rest looked up from reference TRBV2 and TRBJ1-2): EPEVTQTPSHQVTQMGQEVILRCVPISNHLYFYWYRQILGQKVEFLVSFYNNEISEKSEIFDDQFSVERPDGSNFTLKIRSTKLEDSAMYFCASLQNYGYTFGSGTRLTVV.

The rearrangement uses TRBV7-2 and TRBJ1-5, with 9 bases lining up with TRBD1. Looked up from germline, CDR1 is SGHTA and CDR2 is FQGNSA. The CDR3 loop spans 14 amino acids. The V gene end was trimmed by 5 bases and the J gene end by 5 bases; junction bases not matched to a gene: 4. The CDR3 sequence is CASSRDRGDQPQHF. CDR3 nucleotides: TGTGCCAGCAGCCGTGACAGGGGGGATCAGCCCCAGCATTTT.

In DNA, the CDR3 is TGTGCCAGCAGTTTCGGGGGGGGCGTAGGGAATCAGCCCCAGCATTTT. Encoded protein: CASSFGGGVGNQPQHF. The chain joins TRBV28 to TRBJ1-5; D perhaps matches TRBD1 (6 bases). The ends were cut back, 3 bases at V and 4 bases at J, with 16 bases in the middle. CDR3 length equals 16 residues. Germline CDR1 MDHEN, CDR2 SYDVKM. Filled out from reference TRBV28 and TRBJ1-5, the complete variable domain reads DVKVTQSSRYLVKRTGEKVFLECVQDMDHENMFWYRQDPGLGLRLIYFSYDVKMKEKGDIPEGYSVSREKKERFSLILESASTNQTSMYLCASSFGGGVGNQPQHFGDGTRLSIL.

The V call is TRBV7-9, the J call TRBJ2-3; 7 bases match TRBD2. Germline V gene lookup returns CDR1 SEHNR and CDR2 FQNEAQ (reference sequence). The CDR3 has 16 amino acids. Losses at the gene ends were 5 bases for V and 2 bases for J; bases not matched to a gene: 10. The CDR3 protein is CASSEWGGATTDTQYF. Here the CDR3 DNA reads TGTGCCAGCAGCGAATGGGGAGGGGCCACCACAGATACGCAGTATTTT.

To note about this clone: In the same sample, other DNA sequences code for this CDR3. The gene calls are TRBV6-5 and TRBJ2-7; a weak D match, TRBD1 (6 bases). Germline CDR1 and CDR2: MNHEY and SVGAGI. CDR3 size: 11 residues. With 5 bases removed from V and 4 bases from J, the gap between germline ends came to 6 bases. CDR3 sequence reads: CASSRGYEQYF. CDR3 nucleotide sequence: TGTGCCAGCAGTAGGGGGTACGAGCAGTACTTC.

This clone was observed once. The chain couples TRBV5-1 to TRBJ2-1; maybe TRBD2 (5 bases). CDR1 SGHRS and CDR2 YFSETQ come from the germline V gene. The CDR3 has 13 residues. V lost 2 bases to trimming and J lost 10 bases, with 13 bases between them. In nucleotides, the CDR3 is TGCGCCAGCAGCTTAGGCAGCGGCTACGAGCAGTTCTTC. Residues: CASSLGSGYEQFF.

A single count supports this clone. The chain has TRBV27 and TRBJ2-3; no firm D call. The germline V and J ends were trimmed by 6 bases and 1 base, with 8 bases remaining between them. This CDR3 has 13 amino acids. The germline CDR1 and CDR2 sequences are MNHEY and SMNVEV (reference sequence). In DNA form, the CDR3 reads TGTGCCAGCAGAGTAACGGGCACAGATACGCAGTATTTT. It specifies CASRVTGTDTQYF.

This sequence joins TRBV7-8 and TRBJ1-6; TRBD1 matches at 9 bases. With V trimmed by 5 bases and J by 8 bases, 7 bases remained unmatched. Germline V CDR1 and CDR2: SGHVS, FQNEAQ. This CDR3 has 15 residues. The CDR3 nucleotides read TGTGCCAGCAGCGCCTGGACAGGGGCTTATTCACCCCTCCACTTT. Translation: CASSAWTGAYSPLHF.

The gene calls are TRBV28 and TRBJ1-1; no reliable D call. V was clipped by 4 bases and J by 6 bases, with 9 bases between them. This CDR3 contains 12 residues. The V gene's germline CDR1 is MDHEN and CDR2 SYDVKM. The CDR3 sequence: CASSSELAEAFF. The DNA of the CDR3 is TGTGCCAGCAGTTCGGAGCTAGCTGAAGCTTTCTTT.

This clone has just a few counts. The CDR3 nucleotides are TGTGCCAGCAGCGTAGGTGCGGGAGGAGGGTACGAGCAGTACTTC. Translation gives CASSVGAGGGYEQYF. This chain connects TRBV9 to TRBJ2-7; 8 nucleotides align to TRBD2. Trimming cost V 0 bases and J 4 bases; bases outside gene matches: 6. Per the germline V gene, CDR1 is SGDLS and CDR2 is YYNGEE. The CDR3 spans 15 residues.

The rearrangement joins TRBV30 to TRBJ1-5; no reliable D call. The CDR3 contains 13 residues. Trimming removed 2 bases at V and 0 bases at J, with 5 bases between. Germline V gene lookup returns CDR1 GTSNPN and CDR2 SVGIG (reference sequence). The CDR3 DNA reads TGTGCCTGGAGTCCCCTTAGCAATCAGCCCCAGCATTTT. It specifies CAWSPLSNQPQHF. Based on the CDR3 plus reference TRBV30 and TRBJ1-5, the full variable domain is SQTIHQWPATLVQPVGSPLSLECTVEGTSNPNLYWYRQAAGRGLQLLFYSVGIGQISSEVPQNLSASRPQDRQFILSSKKLLLSDSGFYLCAWSPLSNQPQHFGDGTRLSIL.

This clone occurred once. This chain connects TRBV5-1 to TRBJ1-6; 7 positions agree with TRBD1. The ends lost 0 bases at V and 1 base at J; junction bases unmatched: 10. There are 19 residues in the CDR3. Looked up from germline, CDR1 is SGHRS and CDR2 is YFSETQ. The CDR3 DNA reads as TGCGCCAGCAGCTTGGTAGCCAGGGGGACGACATCCTATAATTCACCCCTCCACTTT. Encoded protein: CASSLVARGTTSYNSPLHF.

As to this clone: The same CDR3 also results from other DNA sequences found in this sample. This chain uses TRBV11-3 with TRBJ2-1, with a possible D match to TRBD2 (5 bases). V gave up 0 bases and J gave up 3 bases, with 9 bases separating them. CDR1 is SGHNT, CDR2 YENEEA, per germline. This CDR3 is built from 15 residues. The DNA for the CDR3 is TGTGCCAGCAGCTTAGATCTAACTAGCTACAATGAGCAGTTCTTC. It is translated as CASSLDLTSYNEQFF. Full variable domain (outside the CDR3, taken from reference TRBV11-3 and TRBJ2-1): EAGVVQSPRYKIIEKKQPVAFWCNPISGHNTLYWYLQNLGQGPELLIRYENEEAVDDSQLPKDRFSAERLKGVDSTLKIQPAELGDSAVYLCASSLDLTSYNEQFFGPGTRLTVL.

V usage is TRBV6-5 and J usage is TRBJ1-5; D is ambiguous. This CDR3 comprises 14 residues. Germline V lookup: CDR1 MNHEY, CDR2 SVGAGI. The ends were cut back, 5 bases at V and 5 bases at J, with 13 bases in the middle. The chain's CDR3 is CASSPNHYYQPQHF. The DNA for the CDR3 is TGTGCCAGCAGTCCTAACCACTATTATCAGCCCCAGCATTTT.

The chain carries TRBV5-1 and TRBJ2-7; D might be TRBD1 (12 bases). CDR1 is SGHRS, CDR2 YFSETQ, per germline. The CDR3 consists of 21 residues. Deletions cut 4 bases from V and 3 bases from J, with 35 bases between. For the CDR3, the DNA is TGCGCCAGCAGCCCCGGGACAGGGGGCCGGGGACTAGCGGTTAGCTTCTACGAGCAGTACTTC. It codes for CASSPGTGGRGLAVSFYEQYF.